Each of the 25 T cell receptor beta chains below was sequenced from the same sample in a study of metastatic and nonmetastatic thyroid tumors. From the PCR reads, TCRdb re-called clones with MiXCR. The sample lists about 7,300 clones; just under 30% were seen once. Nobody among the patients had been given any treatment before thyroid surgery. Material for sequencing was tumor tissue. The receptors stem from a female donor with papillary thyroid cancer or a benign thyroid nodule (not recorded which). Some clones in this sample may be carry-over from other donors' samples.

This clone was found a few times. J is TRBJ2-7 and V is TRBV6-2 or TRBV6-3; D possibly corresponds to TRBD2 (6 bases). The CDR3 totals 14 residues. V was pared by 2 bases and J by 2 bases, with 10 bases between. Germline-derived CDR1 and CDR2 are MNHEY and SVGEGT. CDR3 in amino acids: CASSYRRGAYEQYF. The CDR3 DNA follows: TGTGCCAGCAGTTACAGGCGGGGTGCCTACGAGCAGTACTTC.

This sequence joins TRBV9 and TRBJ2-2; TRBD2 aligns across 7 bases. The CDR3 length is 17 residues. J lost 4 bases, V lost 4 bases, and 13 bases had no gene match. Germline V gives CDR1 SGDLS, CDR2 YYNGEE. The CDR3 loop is CASSPLRREGRTGELFF. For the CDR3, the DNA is TGTGCCAGCAGCCCCCTGAGGAGGGAGGGCCGCACCGGGGAGCTGTTTTTT.

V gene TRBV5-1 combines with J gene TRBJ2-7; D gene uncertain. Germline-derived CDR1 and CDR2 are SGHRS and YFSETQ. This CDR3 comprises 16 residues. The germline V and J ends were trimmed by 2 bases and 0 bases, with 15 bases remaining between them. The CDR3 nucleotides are TGCGCCAGCAGCTTTGGGTACCGAGGTTACTCCTACGAGCAGTACTTC. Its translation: CASSFGYRGYSYEQYF.

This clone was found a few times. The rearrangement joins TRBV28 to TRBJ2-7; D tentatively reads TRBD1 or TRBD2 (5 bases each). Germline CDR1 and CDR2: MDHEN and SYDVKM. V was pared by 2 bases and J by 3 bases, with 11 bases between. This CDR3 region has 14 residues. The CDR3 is CASSLEGFGYEQYF. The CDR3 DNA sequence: TGTGCCAGCAGTTTAGAGGGGTTCGGCTACGAGCAGTACTTC.

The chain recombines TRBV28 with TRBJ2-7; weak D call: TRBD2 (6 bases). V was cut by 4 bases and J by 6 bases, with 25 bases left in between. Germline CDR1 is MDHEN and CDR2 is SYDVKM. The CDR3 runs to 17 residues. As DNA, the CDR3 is TGTGCCAGCAGTTATTTAGTCTCCAGCGGGCCTAGGCTCGAGCAGTACTTC. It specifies CASSYLVSSGPRLEQYF.

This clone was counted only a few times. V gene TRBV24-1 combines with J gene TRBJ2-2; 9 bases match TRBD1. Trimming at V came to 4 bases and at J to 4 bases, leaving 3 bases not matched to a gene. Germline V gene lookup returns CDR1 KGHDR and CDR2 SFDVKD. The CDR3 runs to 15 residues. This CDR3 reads CATSDPTGGTGELFF. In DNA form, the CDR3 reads TGTGCCACCAGTGACCCGACAGGGGGCACCGGGGAGCTGTTTTTT.

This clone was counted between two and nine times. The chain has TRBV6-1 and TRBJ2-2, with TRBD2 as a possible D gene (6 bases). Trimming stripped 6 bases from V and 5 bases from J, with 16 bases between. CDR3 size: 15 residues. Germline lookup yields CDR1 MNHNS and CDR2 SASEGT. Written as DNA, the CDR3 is TGTGCCAGCAGACTCTTTCGGACTATAACCGGGGAGCTGTTTTTT. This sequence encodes CASRLFRTITGELFF.

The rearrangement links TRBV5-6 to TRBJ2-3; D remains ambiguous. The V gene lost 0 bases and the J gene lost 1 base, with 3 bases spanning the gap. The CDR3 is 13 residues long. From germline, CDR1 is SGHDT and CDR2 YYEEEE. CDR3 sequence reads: CASSLAGTDTQYF. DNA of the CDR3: TGTGCCAGCAGCTTGGCAGGCACAGATACGCAGTATTTT.

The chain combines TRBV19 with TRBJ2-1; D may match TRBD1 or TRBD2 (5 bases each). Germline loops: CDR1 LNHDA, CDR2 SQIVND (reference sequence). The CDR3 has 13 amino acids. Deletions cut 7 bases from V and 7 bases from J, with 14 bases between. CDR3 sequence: CASTERGWNEQFF. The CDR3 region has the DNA TGTGCCAGTACGGAGAGGGGATGGAATGAGCAGTTCTTC.

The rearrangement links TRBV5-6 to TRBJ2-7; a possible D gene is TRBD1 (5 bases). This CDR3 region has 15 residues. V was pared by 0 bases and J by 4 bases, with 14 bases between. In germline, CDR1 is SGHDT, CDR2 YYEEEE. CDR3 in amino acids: CASSLGGIVSYEQYF. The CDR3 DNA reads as TGTGCCAGCAGCTTGGGGGGCATTGTGTCATACGAGCAGTACTTC.

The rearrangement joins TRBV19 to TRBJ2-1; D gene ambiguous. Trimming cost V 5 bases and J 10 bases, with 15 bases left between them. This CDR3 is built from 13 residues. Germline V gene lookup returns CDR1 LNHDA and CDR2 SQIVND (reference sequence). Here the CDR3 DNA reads TGTGCCAGTAGTGCAACAGTCGGGTACGAGCAGTTCTTC. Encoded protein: CASSATVGYEQFF.

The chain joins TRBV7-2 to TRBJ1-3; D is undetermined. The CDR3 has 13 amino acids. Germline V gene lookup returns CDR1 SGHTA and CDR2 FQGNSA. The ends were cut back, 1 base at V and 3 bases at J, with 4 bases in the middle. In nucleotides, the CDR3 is TGTGCCAGCAGCTTAGAGTATGGAAACACCATATATTTT. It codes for CASSLEYGNTIYF.

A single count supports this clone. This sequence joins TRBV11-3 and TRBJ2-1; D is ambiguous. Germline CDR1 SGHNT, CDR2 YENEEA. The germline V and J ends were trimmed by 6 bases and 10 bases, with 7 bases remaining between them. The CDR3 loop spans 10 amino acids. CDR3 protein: CASRGIEQFF. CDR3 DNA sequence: TGTGCCAGCAGAGGAATAGAGCAGTTCTTC.

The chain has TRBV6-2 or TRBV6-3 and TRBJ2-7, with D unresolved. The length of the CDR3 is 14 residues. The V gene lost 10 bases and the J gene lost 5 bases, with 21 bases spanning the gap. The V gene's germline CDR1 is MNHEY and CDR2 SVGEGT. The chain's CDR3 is CANRLTLAVDEQYF. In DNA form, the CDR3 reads TGTGCCAACAGATTGACTCTGGCGGTGGACGAGCAGTACTTC.

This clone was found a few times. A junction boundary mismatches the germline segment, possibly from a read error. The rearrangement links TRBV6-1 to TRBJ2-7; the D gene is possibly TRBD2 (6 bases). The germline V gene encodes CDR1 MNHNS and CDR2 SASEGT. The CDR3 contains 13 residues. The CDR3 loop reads CASRPLGGYEQYF. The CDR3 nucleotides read TGTGCCAGCAGGCCTCTCGGGGGTTACGAGCAGTATTTC.

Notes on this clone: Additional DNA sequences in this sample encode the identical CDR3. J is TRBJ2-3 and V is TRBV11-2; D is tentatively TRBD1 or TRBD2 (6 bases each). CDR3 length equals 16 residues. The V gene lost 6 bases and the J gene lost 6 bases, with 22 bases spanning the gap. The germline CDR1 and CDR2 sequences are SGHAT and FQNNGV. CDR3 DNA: TGTGCCAGCAGTTCTACGACAGGAGGGGGGAGGGATACGCAGTATTTT. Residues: CASSSTTGGGRDTQYF. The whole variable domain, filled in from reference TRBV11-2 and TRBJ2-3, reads EAGVAQSPRYKIIEKRQSVAFWCNPISGHATLYWYQQILGQGPKLLIQFQNNGVVDDSQLPKDRFSAERLKGVDSTLKIQPAKLEDSAVYLCASSSTTGGGRDTQYFGPGTRLTVL.

As DNA, the CDR3 is TGCAGTGCCTCACCCTCGACAGGGGCATCCTACACCTTC. Its protein product is CSASPSTGASYTF. The chain carries TRBV20-1 and TRBJ1-2; 8 positions match TRBD1. V shed 6 bases and J 10 bases; nucleotides not matched to a gene: 13. The CDR3 is made up of 13 amino acids. Germline values: CDR1 DFQATT, CDR2 SNEGSKA (reference sequence).

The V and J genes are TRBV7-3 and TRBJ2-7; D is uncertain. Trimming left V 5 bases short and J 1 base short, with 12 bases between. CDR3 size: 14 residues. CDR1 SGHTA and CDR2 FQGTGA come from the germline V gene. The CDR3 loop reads CASSAAPHSYEQYF. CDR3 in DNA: TGTGCCAGCAGCGCCGCGCCGCATTCCTACGAGCAGTACTTC.

The CDR3 is CAWGLPSSYEQYF. The DNA for the CDR3 is TGTGCCTGGGGCCTTCCGAGCTCCTACGAGCAGTACTTC. This chain connects TRBV30 to TRBJ2-7; D not resolved. This CDR3 comprises 13 residues. Germline values: CDR1 GTSNPN, CDR2 SVGIG (reference sequence). V was shortened by 5 bases and J by 0 bases, with 11 bases between the two germline ends.

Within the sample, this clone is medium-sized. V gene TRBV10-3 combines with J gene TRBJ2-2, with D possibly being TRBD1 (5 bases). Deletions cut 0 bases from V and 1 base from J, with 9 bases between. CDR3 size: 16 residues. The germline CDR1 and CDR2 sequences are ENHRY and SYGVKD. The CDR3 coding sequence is TGTGCCATCAGTGAGTCTTACAGGTTGAACACCGGGGAGCTGTTTTTT. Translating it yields CAISESYRLNTGELFF.

The CDR3 loop is CASSQEEGVGTDTQYF. CDR3 bases: TGTGCCAGCAGCCAAGAGGAAGGGGTGGGCACAGATACGCAGTATTTT. The gene calls are TRBV4-2 and TRBJ2-3; maybe TRBD1 (5 bases). The CDR3 contains 16 residues. The ends were cut back, 0 bases at V and 1 base at J, with 11 bases in the middle. Germline V lookup: CDR1 LGHNA, CDR2 YNFKEQ.

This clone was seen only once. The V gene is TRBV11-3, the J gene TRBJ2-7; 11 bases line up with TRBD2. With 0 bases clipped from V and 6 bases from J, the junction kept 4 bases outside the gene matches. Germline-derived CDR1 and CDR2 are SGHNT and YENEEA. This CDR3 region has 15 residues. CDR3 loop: CASSLELAGVPEQYF. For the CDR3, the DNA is TGTGCCAGCAGCTTAGAACTAGCGGGAGTCCCCGAGCAGTACTTC.

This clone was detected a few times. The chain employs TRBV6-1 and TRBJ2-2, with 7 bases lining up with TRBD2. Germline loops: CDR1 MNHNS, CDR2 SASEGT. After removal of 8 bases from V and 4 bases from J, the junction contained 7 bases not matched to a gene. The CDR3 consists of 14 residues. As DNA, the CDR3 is TGTGCCAGCCCGGGGGGTCTCGGCACCGGGGAGCTGTTTTTT. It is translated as CASPGGLGTGELFF.

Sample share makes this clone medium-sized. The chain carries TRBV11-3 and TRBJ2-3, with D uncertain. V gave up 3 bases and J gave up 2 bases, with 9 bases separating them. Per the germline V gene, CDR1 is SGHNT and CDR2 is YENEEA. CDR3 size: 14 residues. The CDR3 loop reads CASSLSGVTDTQYF. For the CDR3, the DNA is TGTGCCAGCAGCTTGAGTGGGGTCACAGATACGCAGTATTTT.

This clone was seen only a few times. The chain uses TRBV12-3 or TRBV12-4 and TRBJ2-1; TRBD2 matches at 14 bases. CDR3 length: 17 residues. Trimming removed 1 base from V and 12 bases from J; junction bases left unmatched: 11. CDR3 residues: CASSLETSGRARGVQFF. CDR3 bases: TGTGCCAGCAGTTTAGAGACTAGCGGGAGGGCCCGGGGAGTGCAGTTCTTC.